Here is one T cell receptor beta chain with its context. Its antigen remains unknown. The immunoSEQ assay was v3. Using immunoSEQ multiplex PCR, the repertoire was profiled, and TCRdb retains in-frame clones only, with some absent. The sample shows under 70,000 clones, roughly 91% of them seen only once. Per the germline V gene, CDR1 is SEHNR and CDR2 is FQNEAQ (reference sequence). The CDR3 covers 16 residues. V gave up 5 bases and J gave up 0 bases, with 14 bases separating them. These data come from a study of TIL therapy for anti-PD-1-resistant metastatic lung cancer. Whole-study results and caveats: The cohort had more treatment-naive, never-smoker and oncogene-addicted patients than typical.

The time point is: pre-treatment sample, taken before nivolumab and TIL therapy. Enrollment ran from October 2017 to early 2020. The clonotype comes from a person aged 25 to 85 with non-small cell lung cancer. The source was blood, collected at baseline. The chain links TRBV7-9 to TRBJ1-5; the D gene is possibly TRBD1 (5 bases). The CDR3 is CASSTSSGLSNQPQHF. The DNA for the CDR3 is TGTGCCAGCAGCACATCATCGGGGCTTAGCAATCAGCCCCAGCATTTT. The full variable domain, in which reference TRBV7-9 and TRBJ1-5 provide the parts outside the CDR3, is DTGVSQNPRHKITKRGQNVTFRCDPISEHNRLYWYRQTLGQGPEFLTYFQNEAQLEKSRLLSDRFSAERPKGSFSTLEIQRTEQGDSAMYLCASSTSSGLSNQPQHFGDGTRLSIL.